Reported below is one T cell receptor beta chain. Antigen: not known. This specimen belongs to a study of brain T cells in children with intractable seizures. This CDR3 spans 16 amino acids. Losses at the gene ends were 1 base for V and 4 bases for J; bases not matched to a gene: 6. Germline V CDR1 and CDR2: SGHRS, YFSETQ. General observations from the study: Viral specificity was inferred only from CDR3 similarity; HCMV serostatus was unknown. Clones missing pre-surgery may reflect undersampling of that blood sample.

Only cases whose brain tissue showed the highest T cell transcript signatures were sequenced. Before surgery, patients took at least one anti-epileptic drug. This table comes from immunoSEQ multiplex PCR, and its TCRdb copy is limited to in-frame clones, with some not included. This repertoire shows 100,000 to 120,000 clones, around 94% found once; its top ten account for 3.8%. This clonotype was sampled from a boy in the first two years of life with hemimegalencephaly and intractable seizures. The sample was peripheral blood, taken at surgery. The genes are TRBV5-1 and TRBJ1-3, with 9 nucleotides matching TRBD1. As DNA, the CDR3 is TGCGCCAGCAGCTTGTCCGGGACAGGGTCCGGAAACACCATATATTTT. Its translation: CASSLSGTGSGNTIYF.